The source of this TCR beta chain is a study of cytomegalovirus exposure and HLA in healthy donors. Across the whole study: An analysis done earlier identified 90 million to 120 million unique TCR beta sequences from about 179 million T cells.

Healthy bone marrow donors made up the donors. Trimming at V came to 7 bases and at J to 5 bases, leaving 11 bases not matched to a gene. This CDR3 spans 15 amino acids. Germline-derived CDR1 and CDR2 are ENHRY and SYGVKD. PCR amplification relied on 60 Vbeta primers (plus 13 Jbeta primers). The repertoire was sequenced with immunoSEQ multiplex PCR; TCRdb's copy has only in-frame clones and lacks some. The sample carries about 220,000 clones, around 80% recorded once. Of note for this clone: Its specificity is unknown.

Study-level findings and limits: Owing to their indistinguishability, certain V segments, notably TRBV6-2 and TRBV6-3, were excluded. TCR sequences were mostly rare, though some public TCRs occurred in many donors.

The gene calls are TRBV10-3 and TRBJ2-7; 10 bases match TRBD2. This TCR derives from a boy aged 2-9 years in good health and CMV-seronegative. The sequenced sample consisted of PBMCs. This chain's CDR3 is CAITDSGRRIHEQYF. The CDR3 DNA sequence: TGTGCCATCACTGATAGCGGGAGGCGTATCCACGAGCAGTACTTC.